This T cell receptor beta chain appears in the sequencing data of a study of blood T cell repertoires in COVID-19. Produced via immunoSEQ multiplex PCR; TCRdb's table is partial and in-frame only. Among roughly 190,000 clones listed, roughly 90% were seen once. This clone was picked up one time. Donors were grouped by their self-reported clinical history. The sample was PBMCs or T cells enriched from blood (not recorded which). This TCR was sampled from a woman between 18 and 29 years old who had recovered from COVID-19.

The CDR3 DNA sequence: TGTGCCAGCAGTTTGTTCGGCACAGATACGCAGTATTTT. Its translation is CASSLFGTDTQYF. The chain carries TRBV12-3 or TRBV12-4 and TRBJ2-3; D ambiguous. Trimming removed 3 bases at V and 1 base at J, with 5 bases between. CDR3 size: 13 residues.